These 27 T cell receptor beta chains were all obtained from the same sample, sequenced in a study of cytomegalovirus exposure and HLA in healthy donors (dated by TCRdb to about 2017). Libraries came from the immunoSEQ multiplex PCR assay. For the multiplex PCR, a mixture combining 60 forward primers for TCR Vbeta segments and 13 reverse primers for TCR Jbeta segments was used. TCRdb took this table from immuneACCESS and kept in-frame rearrangements with V and J called. Such tables lack part of the clones; where checked against another copy, unresolved V genes explain under half of the gap, and the rest is unexplained. This sample holds under 150,000 clones; 75% to 85% were observed only once. The top ten clones comprise about 2% of the sample. Sequencing was performed on PBMCs. The receptors originated from a man younger than 35 in good health and CMV-seronegative.

The chain employs TRBV4-1 and TRBJ2-5, with D unclear. Trimming shortened V by 0 bases and J by 2 bases, and 7 bases separated the two germline ends. The CDR3 has 14 residues. Germline V gives CDR1 MGHRA, CDR2 YSYEKL. This CDR3 is CASSQDSGQETQYF. For the CDR3, the DNA is TGCGCCAGCAGCCAAGATTCCGGGCAAGAGACCCAGTACTTC.

V is TRBV4-3 and J is TRBJ2-7; D is uncertain. The CDR3 has 14 amino acids. Germline loops: CDR1 LGHNA, CDR2 YSLEER. The V end was cut by 1 base, the J end by 2 bases, with 9 bases between. The CDR3 DNA reads as TGCGCCAGCAGCCAAGTGGGCCAAACCTACGAGCAGTACTTC. Translating gives CASSQVGQTYEQYF.

The V and J genes are TRBV11-2 and TRBJ1-2; D is unresolved. The germline gives CDR1 SGHAT, CDR2 FQNNGV. The CDR3 length is 13 residues. V dropped 4 bases and J dropped 8 bases, with 14 bases sitting between them. This CDR3 is CASSSQHTPGYTF. The CDR3 bases are TGTGCCAGCAGCTCGCAACATACCCCCGGCTACACCTTC.

The J gene is TRBJ1-1, the V gene TRBV5-8; 8 positions match TRBD1. The CDR3 spans 18 residues. CDR1 and CDR2 (germline): SGHTS, YDEGEE. After removal of 5 bases from V and 0 bases from J, the junction contained 15 bases not matched to a gene. The CDR3 spells CASSTSPGQGRMNTEAFF. The CDR3 DNA sequence: TGTGCCAGCAGTACCTCCCCTGGACAGGGAAGGATGAACACTGAAGCTTTCTTT.

The table lists this clone with a few counts. V is TRBV7-3 and J is TRBJ2-5, with 7 bases matching TRBD2. Germline V gene data show CDR1 as SGHTA and CDR2 as FQGTGA. This CDR3 has 15 residues. J was trimmed by 7 bases and V by 5 bases; bases with no gene match: 13. The CDR3 DNA is TGTGCCAGCAGCCCCGGTTCGGTTCCGGGGGGGACCCAGTACTTC. It encodes CASSPGSVPGGTQYF.

The J gene is TRBJ2-7, the V gene TRBV7-9; 7 nucleotides align to TRBD1. Trimming removed 5 bases from V and 3 bases from J; junction bases left unmatched: 13. The CDR3 spans 16 residues. Germline V gives CDR1 SEHNR, CDR2 FQNEAQ (reference sequence). The CDR3 DNA sequence: TGTGCCAGCAGCCTCTCACTTATGACAGGGAACTACGAGCAGTACGTC. Its translation: CASSLSLMTGNYEQYV.

CDR3 amino acids: CASSHGLAESTDTQYF. CDR3 sequence (DNA): TGTGCCAGCAGCCACGGACTAGCCGAGAGCACAGATACGCAGTATTTT. This rearrangement joins TRBV5-4 to TRBJ2-3; 8 nucleotides agree with TRBD2. The ends lost 4 bases at V and 0 bases at J; junction bases unmatched: 7. The CDR3 has 16 residues. Germline values: CDR1 SGHNT, CDR2 YYREEE (reference sequence).

The rearrangement uses TRBV29-1 and TRBJ1-1; D is unresolved. Germline V gives CDR1 SQVTM, CDR2 ANQGSEA. This CDR3 has 13 amino acids. V was shortened by 5 bases and J by 1 base, with 11 bases between the two germline ends. CDR3: CSVSWATNTEAFF. CDR3 in DNA: TGCAGCGTTTCCTGGGCGACGAACACTGAAGCTTTCTTT. Full variable domain (outside the CDR3, taken from reference TRBV29-1 and TRBJ1-1): SAVISQKPSRDICQRGTSLTIQCQVDSQVTMMFWYRQQPGQSLTLIATANQGSEATYESGFVIDKFPISRPNLTFSTLTVSNMSPEDSSIYLCSVSWATNTEAFFGQGTRLTVV.

The chain joins TRBV5-8 to TRBJ2-6; 10 bases line up with TRBD1. Germline assignment: CDR1 SGHTS and CDR2 YDEGEE. The trim removed 4 bases at V and 1 base at J, leaving 8 bases unmatched. This CDR3 comprises 18 residues. The CDR3 is CASSPRGQGISGANVLTF. Written as DNA, the CDR3 is TGTGCCAGCAGCCCGCGGGGACAGGGGATTTCTGGGGCCAACGTCCTGACTTTC. Combining the CDR3 with reference TRBV5-8 and TRBJ2-6 gives the whole variable domain EAGVTQSPTHLIKTRGQQATLRCSPISGHTSVYWYQQALGLGLQFLLWYDEGEERNRGNFPPRFSGRQFPNYSSELNVNALELEDSALYLCASSPRGQGISGANVLTFGAGSRLTVL.

This chain links TRBV7-6 with TRBJ1-6; TRBD1 is a possible D gene (5 bases). Germline V gene sequence: CDR1 SGHVS, CDR2 FNYEAQ. The length of the CDR3 is 14 residues. V was shortened by 4 bases and J by 6 bases, with 10 bases between the two germline ends. The CDR3 is CASSWQGANSPLHF. DNA for the CDR3: TGTGCCAGCAGCTGGCAGGGCGCTAATTCACCCCTCCACTTT.

J is TRBJ2-7 and V is TRBV9; TRBD1 matches at 7 bases. The V segment lost 4 bases and the J segment 3 bases; nucleotides outside the gene matches: 7. The CDR3 contains 14 residues. CDR1 and CDR2 from the germline V gene are SGDLS and YYNGEE. The chain's CDR3 is CASSPNWDSYEQYF. The CDR3 DNA is TGTGCCAGCAGCCCCAATTGGGACAGCTACGAGCAGTACTTC.

The sample holds one count of this clone. The chain recombines TRBV19 with TRBJ2-2; 7 bases agree with TRBD1. Germline CDR1 LNHDA, CDR2 SQIVND (reference sequence). This CDR3 has 16 residues. Trimming took 2 bases from V and 3 from J; bases not matched to a gene: 6. The CDR3 DNA follows: TGTGCCAGTAGTATACTGAGGGGGCTATACACCGGGGAGCTGTTTTTT. It yields the protein CASSILRGLYTGELFF. Supplemented by reference TRBV19 and TRBJ2-2, the full variable domain reads DGGITQSPKYLFRKEGQNVTLSCEQNLNHDAMYWYRQDPGQGLRLIYYSQIVNDFQKGDIAEGYSVSREKKESFPLTVTSAQKNPTAFYLCASSILRGLYTGELFFGEGSRLTVL.

The rearrangement joins TRBV5-1 to TRBJ2-5; 9 nucleotides line up with TRBD1. The CDR3 has 15 amino acids. Germline trimming cut 4 bases from V and 5 bases from J; bases unmatched to any gene: 9. The V gene's germline CDR1 is SGHRS and CDR2 YFSETQ. CDR3 sequence reads: CASSPLGQGGETQYF. DNA for the CDR3: TGCGCCAGCAGCCCTCTGGGACAGGGAGGGGAGACCCAGTACTTC. The whole variable domain, remainder taken from reference TRBV5-1 and TRBJ2-5, is KAGVTQTPRYLIKTRGQQVTLSCSPISGHRSVSWYQQTPGQGLQFLFEYFSETQRNKGNFPGRFSGRQFSNSRSEMNVSTLELGDSALYLCASSPLGQGGETQYFGPGTRLLVL.

Comment on this clone: An end of the junction does not agree with germline; a read error may underlie this. The chain is built from TRBV13 and TRBJ2-7; D may match TRBD1 or TRBD2 (6 bases each). Per the germline V gene, CDR1 is PRHDT and CDR2 is FYEKMQ (reference sequence). CDR3 length: 15 residues. CDR3 protein: CASSIGGRSAYEQYF. CDR3 DNA: TGTGCCAGCAGCATAGGGGGGAGATCAGCCTACGAGCAGTACTTC.

The chain carries TRBV7-9 and TRBJ1-1; possible D gene TRBD1, 5 bases. The germline CDR1 and CDR2 sequences are SEHNR and FQNEAQ (reference sequence). V dropped 5 bases and J dropped 1 base, with 11 bases sitting between them. The CDR3 extends over 14 amino acids. The CDR3 coding sequence is TGTGCCAGCAGCCCCGGCAGGGCGAACACTGAAGCTTTCTTT. This codes for CASSPGRANTEAFF.

The chain is built from TRBV28 and TRBJ1-2; 11 bases match TRBD1. V lost 6 bases to trimming and J lost 4 bases; unmatched junction nucleotides: 7. The CDR3 totals 15 residues. Germline CDR1 is MDHEN and CDR2 is SYDVKM. In DNA, the CDR3 is TGTGCCAGCAGAAAACGGACAGGGGGCTTCTATGGCTACACCTTC. It translates to CASRKRTGGFYGYTF.

The rearrangement links TRBV6-5 to TRBJ2-1; 9 nucleotides align to TRBD1. V lost 2 bases to trimming and J lost 6 bases; unmatched junction nucleotides: 8. The CDR3 extends over 16 amino acids. The germline V gene encodes CDR1 MNHEY and CDR2 SVGAGI. The CDR3 DNA sequence: TGTGCCAGCAGTTACCCCGCCGGGACAGGGCGCAATGAGCAGTTCTTC. It encodes CASSYPAGTGRNEQFF.

The chain links TRBV5-5 to TRBJ2-7; 7 nucleotides match TRBD2. The CDR3 totals 16 residues. V lost 4 bases and J lost 4; bases outside the gene matches: 14. In germline, CDR1 is SGHKS, CDR2 YYEKEE (reference sequence). The CDR3 DNA follows: TGTGCCAGCAGCCTGGGGGTGGGCGGGGGACGATACGAGCAGTACTTC. Protein product: CASSLGVGGGRYEQYF.

The chain employs TRBV2 and TRBJ2-1; TRBD2 agrees at 7 bases. J lost 4 bases, V lost 9 bases, and 9 bases had no gene match. This CDR3 region has 14 residues. Germline V CDR1 and CDR2: SNHLY, FYNNEI. The CDR3 bases are TGTGCCAGTACCCGGGACTACGTATACAATGAGCAGTTCTTC. Translated, it gives CASTRDYVYNEQFF.

The chain recombines TRBV19 with TRBJ1-5, with D possibly matching TRBD1 (6 bases). The germline V gene has CDR1 LNHDA and CDR2 SQIVND (reference sequence). This CDR3 contains 17 residues. V lost 5 bases and J lost 0, with 17 bases in between. In DNA, the CDR3 is TGTGCCAGTAGTCCACGCCGGGACAAATATAGCAATCAGCCCCAGCATTTT. As protein: CASSPRRDKYSNQPQHF.

This clone was seen only a few times. The chain recombines TRBV4-2 with TRBJ2-5; 8 positions agree with TRBD1. The germline V gene encodes CDR1 LGHNA and CDR2 YNFKEQ. The CDR3 length is 15 residues. With V trimmed by 4 bases and J by 3 bases, 7 bases remained unmatched. The CDR3 spells CASSRATGAKETQYF. CDR3 sequence (DNA): TGTGCCAGCAGCCGGGCGACAGGGGCCAAAGAGACCCAGTACTTC.

The chain couples TRBV4-2 to TRBJ2-1, with 10 bases lining up with TRBD2. Unmatched junction bases numbered 7, after V lost 6 bases and J lost 5 bases. Germline values: CDR1 LGHNA, CDR2 YNFKEQ. This CDR3 has 15 amino acids. The CDR3 DNA reads as TGTGCCAGCAGGGGGCAGCTAGCGGGAGACAATGAGCAGTTCTTC. Encoded protein: CASRGQLAGDNEQFF.

The chain uses TRBV7-3 and TRBJ2-2; D gene uncertain. Trimming took off 2 bases at V and 0 bases at J, with 7 bases between the two ends. CDR3 size: 15 residues. Germline CDR1 and CDR2: SGHTA and FQGTGA. The chain's CDR3 is CASSLLSTNTGELFF. The DNA of the CDR3 is TGTGCCAGCAGCTTATTGAGTACGAACACCGGGGAGCTGTTTTTT.

The J gene is TRBJ1-2, the V gene TRBV28; TRBD1 might be the D (6 bases). CDR3 length equals 15 residues. Germline V lookup: CDR1 MDHEN, CDR2 SYDVKM. V was trimmed by 4 bases and J by 5 bases, leaving 17 bases between them. CDR3 nucleotide sequence: TGTGCCAGCAGTTCCCCGGGGGGGGGCCTTTATGGCTACACCTTC. Its protein product is CASSSPGGGLYGYTF.

This sequence joins TRBV7-8 and TRBJ1-5; 7 bases map to TRBD1. This CDR3 comprises 15 residues. With 2 bases clipped from V and 6 bases from J, the junction kept 7 bases outside the gene matches. Germline V gene sequence: CDR1 SGHVS, CDR2 FQNEAQ. The CDR3 reads CASSLYIQGIQPQHF. The CDR3 bases are TGTGCCAGCAGCTTATATATACAGGGGATTCAGCCCCAGCATTTT.

V gene TRBV4-1 combines with J gene TRBJ2-3, with D perhaps TRBD2 (5 bases). Trimming removed 1 base from V and 0 bases from J, with 8 bases in between. The CDR3 totals 15 residues. CDR1 is MGHRA, CDR2 YSYEKL, per germline. CDR3 amino acids: CASSQGSGSTDTQYF. In nucleotides, the CDR3 is TGCGCCAGCAGCCAAGGGAGCGGTAGCACAGATACGCAGTATTTT.

Only a few counts were recorded for this clone. This chain connects TRBV5-4 to TRBJ1-1; the D is unclear. This CDR3 spans 15 amino acids. Germline CDR1 and CDR2: SGHNT and YYREEE (reference sequence). Trimming stripped 0 bases from V and 2 bases from J, with 11 bases between. The CDR3: CASSLGPGFNTEAFF. The CDR3 DNA reads as TGTGCCAGCAGCTTGGGCCCCGGGTTTAACACTGAAGCTTTCTTT. Full variable domain (outside the CDR3, taken from reference TRBV5-4 and TRBJ1-1): ETGVTQSPTHLIKTRGQQVTLRCSSQSGHNTVSWYQQALGQGPQFIFQYYREEENGRGNFPPRFSGLQFPNYSSELNVNALELDDSALYLCASSLGPGFNTEAFFGQGTRLTVV.